This T cell receptor (beta chain) was identified in a study of Ad26.COV2.S vaccination and SARS-CoV-2 variants. The overall study: Ad26.COV2.S, an intramuscular injection, was given once or twice 56 days apart. Study conclusions and caveats: Total T cell responses, in the TCR breadth and depth analyses, may have been underestimated.

Sequencing used immunoSEQ multiplex PCR; TCRdb keeps in-frame clones, though not all of them. The data hold about 280,000 clones, with around 87% observed a single time. Treatment in this sample: 19 received Ad26.COV2.S at low or high dose, single or two shots; about 5 received placebo; per-sample allocation not given. Vaccine and placebo recipients were sampled on day 63 after the first injection. In the vaccine, an Ad26 vector expressed the SARS-CoV-2 spike of the Wuhan strain. This clone has only one observation. Its target is unknown. The sample here was peripheral blood, taken in a trial of Ad26.COV2.S vaccine versus placebo. The TCR comes from a person between 18 and 65 years old who received the Ad26.COV2.S COVID-19 vaccine or a placebo.

The CDR3 loop is CASSPQGAPGANVLTF. The CDR3 DNA follows: TGTGCCAGCAGTCCTCAGGGGGCGCCTGGGGCCAACGTCCTGACTTTC. This chain connects TRBV28 to TRBJ2-6, with 8 bases that match TRBD1. The CDR3 spans 16 residues. Germline CDR1 is MDHEN and CDR2 is SYDVKM. V lost 5 bases, J lost 2 bases, and 5 bases stayed unmatched.